The clone carrying this T cell receptor (beta chain) appeared many times. Its antigen is unidentified. What was amplified from RNA transcripts were TCR beta CDR3 regions. First-round RT-PCR with HTBI primers amplified the TCR CDR3 region. One entry per CDR3 protein results from TCRdb running MiXCR on the multiplex PCR reads. The sample consists of 500,000 to 800,000 distinct CDR3 sequences, about 15% of them appearing once. This entry belongs to a study of T cells in Graves' hyperthyroidism and ophthalmopathy. General study points: Blood also showed most of the thyroid clonotypes that were expanded above 0.001. Separation of ophthalmopathy from stable hyperthyroidism was achieved by a 13 V-J model. A median about 6.2 months before onset, the model predicted ophthalmopathy.

Based on clinical symptoms, serum thyroxine and TRAb, thyroid ultrasound and orbital computed tomography, diagnoses were reached. The CDR3 consists of 14 residues. Germline-derived CDR1 and CDR2 are SGHRS and YFSETQ. Trimming pared 0 bases from V and 1 base from J, leaving 7 bases between. This clonotype originated in a woman aged 50 to 60 with Graves' ophthalmopathy. Sequenced material: blood. The genes are TRBV5-1 and TRBJ1-1; no clear D gene. In DNA, the CDR3 is TGCGCCAGCAGCTTGGAGTCTAGGAACACTGAAGCTTTCTTT. Its translation is CASSLESRNTEAFF.